The 22 T cell receptor beta chains below all came from one sample that was sequenced in a study of shared clonotypes between healthy human individuals. The assay was immunoSEQ multiplex PCR, and TCRdb's table has in-frame clones only and misses some. The repertoire holds 100,000 or so clones, over 40% seen once, with more than 12% in the top ten. Input material: PBMCs. The receptors shown here come from a woman in her 40s in good health. Some clones in this sample may be carry-over from other donors' samples.

This clone appeared a few times. V usage is TRBV9 and J usage is TRBJ2-7; D may be TRBD2 (6 bases). The V end lost 1 base, the J end lost 3 bases, and 11 bases lay between the germline ends. Germline CDR1 and CDR2: SGDLS and YYNGEE. The length of the CDR3 is 14 residues. This CDR3 is CASSVSPSDYEQYF. For the CDR3, the DNA is TGTGCCAGCAGCGTATCCCCTAGCGACTACGAGCAGTACTTC.

This clone appeared once. It differs at one base from a far larger clone, so likely a read error. The identical CDR3 is also encoded by other nucleotide sequences in the sample. This chain joins TRBV29-1 and TRBJ1-2; D unresolved. The CDR3 spans 11 residues. From germline, CDR1 is SQVTM and CDR2 ANQGSEA. The CDR3, as DNA: TGCAGCGAGTCCTCAAACTACGGCTACACCTTC. Its translation is CSESSNYGYTF.

This clone has only a few counts. The chain links TRBV29-1 to TRBJ2-5, with D possibly TRBD2 on 7 matching bases. Germline CDR1 is SQVTM and CDR2 is ANQGSEA. Trimming pared 4 bases from V and 1 base from J, leaving 19 bases between. This CDR3 spans 16 amino acids. DNA of the CDR3: TGCAGCGTTGGGGGGGGCGCAGGACATCTCCAAGAGACCCAGTACTTC. This gives the protein CSVGGGAGHLQETQYF.

This clone appeared many times. The gene calls are TRBV5-1 and TRBJ2-7, with D perhaps TRBD1 (6 bases). The length of the CDR3 is 14 residues. Germline assignment: CDR1 SGHRS and CDR2 YFSETQ. V gave up 5 bases and J gave up 5 bases, with 17 bases separating them. For the CDR3, the DNA is TGCGCCAGCAGACCTGACAGGCCTACCCACGAGCAGTACTTC. As protein: CASRPDRPTHEQYF.

This clone was recorded a few times. The chain uses TRBV11-2 and TRBJ2-7, with 10 bases identical to TRBD2. From germline, CDR1 is SGHAT and CDR2 FQNNGV. The CDR3 length is 15 residues. The J segment lost 1 base and the V segment lost 5 bases, leaving 5 bases of the junction unmatched. CDR3 sequence (DNA): TGTGCCAGCAGCCCAGCGGGGGGGCGATCCTACGAGCAGTACTTC. Translated: CASSPAGGRSYEQYF.

This clone was detected only once. The chain joins TRBV30 to TRBJ2-7; unclear D gene. CDR3 length: 13 residues. V lost 5 bases and J 5 bases, leaving 16 bases between the germline ends. Germline V gives CDR1 GTSNPN, CDR2 SVGIG (reference sequence). Here the CDR3 reads CAWGPANSNEQYF. The CDR3 bases are TGTGCCTGGGGGCCGGCGAACTCTAACGAGCAGTACTTC.

This clone has ten or more counts. The chain is built from TRBV2 and TRBJ1-2, with D uncertain. There are 14 residues in the CDR3. Germline loops: CDR1 SNHLY, CDR2 FYNNEI. Between the trimmed V and J ends, which lost 2 bases and 4 bases, there was a span of 11 bases. This CDR3 is CASSERSRGYGYTF. The CDR3 bases are TGTGCCAGCAGTGAACGCAGTCGGGGCTATGGCTACACCTTC.

This clone was observed once. A read error is possible here, since a much larger clone lies one base away. The missing conserved phenylalanine or tryptophan at the end of this CDR3 makes a read error likely. The rearrangement uses TRBV7-3 and TRBJ2-2; the D gene is possibly TRBD2 (9 bases). CDR3 length: 16 amino acids. Trimming pared 3 bases from V and 7 bases from J, leaving 18 bases between. CDR1 SGHTA and CDR2 FQGTGA come from the germline V gene. CDR3 region: CASSFTGGSGSGELFL. CDR3 coding DNA: TGTGCCAGCAGCTTCACAGGGGGTAGCGGGAGCGGGGAGCTGTTTCTT.

The chain has TRBV5-1 and TRBJ2-1; 13 nucleotides agree with TRBD2. The J segment lost 7 bases and the V segment lost 2 bases, leaving 9 bases of the junction unmatched. CDR3 length: 17 residues. CDR1 and CDR2 from the germline V gene are SGHRS and YFSETQ. CDR3 amino acids: CASSFRWTSGSGNEQFF. DNA for the CDR3: TGCGCCAGCAGCTTTAGGTGGACTAGCGGGAGTGGTAATGAGCAGTTCTTC.

This clone has a count of ten or more. The gene calls are TRBV6-5 and TRBJ2-7, with D unclear. V lost 0 bases and J 1 base, leaving 7 bases between the germline ends. The CDR3 length is 14 residues. From germline, CDR1 is MNHEY and CDR2 SVGAGI. CDR3 in amino acids: CASSYSYQSYEQYF. Here the CDR3 DNA reads TGTGCCAGCAGTTACTCGTACCAATCCTACGAGCAGTACTTC.

This clone was recorded at least ten times. CDR3 in DNA: TGTGCCAGCAGCTTACGACAGGGGGCAGATACGCAGTATTTT. It specifies CASSLRQGADTQYF. The chain recombines TRBV5-8 with TRBJ2-3; 9 nucleotides align to TRBD1. CDR3 length: 14 amino acids. CDR1 and CDR2 (germline): SGHTS, YDEGEE. Unmatched junction bases numbered 2, after V lost 2 bases and J lost 4 bases.

This chain uses TRBV5-4 with TRBJ2-5, with a possible D match to TRBD2 (6 bases). The CDR3 totals 14 residues. CDR1 is SGHNT, CDR2 YYREEE, per germline (reference sequence). V lost 0 bases and J lost 6, with 12 bases in between. The CDR3 DNA is TGTGCCAGCAGCTTGGCTGGGACTGTACAGACCCAGTACTTC. Translation gives CASSLAGTVQTQYF.

The chain recombines TRBV5-1 with TRBJ1-2; D unclear. The CDR3 loop spans 14 amino acids. Trimming removed 0 bases from V and 8 bases from J, with 14 bases in between. The germline CDR1 and CDR2 sequences are SGHRS and YFSETQ. The CDR3 loop is CASSLVLGAGGYTF. DNA of the CDR3: TGCGCCAGCAGCTTGGTGTTGGGCGCAGGCGGCTACACCTTC.

In the case of this clone: The same CDR3 can be traced to other DNA sequences in this sample. The chain employs TRBV30 and TRBJ1-2, with D uncertain. The CDR3 length is 12 residues. Germline CDR1 and CDR2: GTSNPN and SVGIG (reference sequence). V lost 0 bases, J lost 4 bases, and 6 bases lay in between. The CDR3 region is CAWSVTGYGYTF. CDR3 sequence (DNA): TGTGCCTGGAGTGTGACGGGCTATGGCTACACCTTC.

This clone was seen at least ten times. The V gene is TRBV9, the J gene TRBJ2-3; TRBD1 or TRBD2 may be the D gene (5 bases each). The CDR3 is 15 residues long. V was cut by 3 bases and J by 5 bases, with 16 bases left in between. CDR1 is SGDLS, CDR2 YYNGEE, per germline. In DNA, the CDR3 is TGTGCCAGCAGCGGGGGGTCTGCGGTTAAAGATACGCAGTATTTT. Translation: CASSGGSAVKDTQYF.

This chain joins TRBV6-5 and TRBJ2-7; TRBD1 aligns across 8 bases. Trimming took 6 bases from V and 6 from J; bases not matched to a gene: 10. The germline V gene encodes CDR1 MNHEY and CDR2 SVGAGI. The CDR3 extends over 14 amino acids. For the CDR3, the DNA is TGTGCCAGCAGCTCGGACAGGGTCTACTCCGAGCAGTACTTC. It codes for CASSSDRVYSEQYF.

V and J are TRBV6-5 and TRBJ2-3, with TRBD2 matching 7 bases. CDR1 is MNHEY, CDR2 SVGAGI, per germline. The ends lost 6 bases at V and 3 bases at J; junction bases unmatched: 3. The CDR3 loop spans 13 amino acids. CDR3 DNA: TGTGCCAGCAGAGGACTAGAAACAGATACGCAGTATTTT. As protein: CASRGLETDTQYF.

The chain couples TRBV28 to TRBJ2-7; D ambiguous. The germline V and J ends were trimmed by 1 base and 3 bases, with 4 bases remaining between them. The CDR3 sequence is 12 residues long. The germline CDR1 and CDR2 sequences are MDHEN and SYDVKM. Written as DNA, the CDR3 is TGTGCCAGCAGTTTATTGGGCTACGAGCAGTACTTC. Amino acid sequence: CASSLLGYEQYF.

This chain joins TRBV28 and TRBJ1-5, with 9 bases fitting TRBD1. J gave up 3 bases and V 5 bases, and 5 bases lay outside the gene matches. The CDR3 covers 15 residues. Germline V gives CDR1 MDHEN, CDR2 SYDVKM. The CDR3 region has the DNA TGTGCCAGCAGTGCGGACAGGGGAAACAATCAGCCCCAGCATTTT. Encoded protein: CASSADRGNNQPQHF.

The chain combines TRBV11-2 with TRBJ2-5; a weak D match, TRBD1 (6 bases). The V gene lost 4 bases and the J gene lost 5 bases, with 14 bases spanning the gap. Germline loops: CDR1 SGHAT, CDR2 FQNNGV. The CDR3 has 14 residues. The CDR3 nucleotides read TGTGCCAGCAGCTCAACAGGGTCGGGGGAGACCCAGTACTTC. Translated: CASSSTGSGETQYF.

J is TRBJ2-7 and V is TRBV29-1; a possible D gene is TRBD1 (6 bases). The length of the CDR3 is 13 residues. V was cut by 4 bases and J by 4 bases, with 14 bases left in between. Germline CDR1 reads SQVTM; CDR2 reads ANQGSEA. CDR3 region: CSVVGAPDYEQYF. CDR3 nucleotide sequence: TGCAGCGTTGTGGGGGCACCCGATTACGAGCAGTACTTC.

J is TRBJ2-2 and V is TRBV6-6, with D tentatively TRBD1 (6 bases). Germline CDR1 MNHNY, CDR2 SVGAGI (reference sequence). The CDR3 sequence is 15 residues long. V was trimmed by 0 bases and J by 6 bases, leaving 11 bases between them. Written as DNA, the CDR3 is TGTGCCAGCAGTTACTCCCCAGGGGCTTCCGGGGAGCTGTTTTTT. Encoded protein: CASSYSPGASGELFF.